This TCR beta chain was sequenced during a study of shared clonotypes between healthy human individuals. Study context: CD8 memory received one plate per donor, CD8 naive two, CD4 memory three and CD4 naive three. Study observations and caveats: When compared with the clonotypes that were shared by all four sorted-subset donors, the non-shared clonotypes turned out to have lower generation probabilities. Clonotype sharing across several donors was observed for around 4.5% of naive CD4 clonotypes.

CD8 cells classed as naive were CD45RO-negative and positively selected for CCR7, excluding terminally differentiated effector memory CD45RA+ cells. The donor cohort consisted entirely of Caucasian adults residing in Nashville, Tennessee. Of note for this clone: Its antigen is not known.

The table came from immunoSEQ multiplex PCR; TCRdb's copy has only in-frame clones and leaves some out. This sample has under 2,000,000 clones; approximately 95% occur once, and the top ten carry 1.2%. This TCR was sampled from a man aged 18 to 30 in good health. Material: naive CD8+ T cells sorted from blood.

The CDR3 reads CASSATAWTGVATNEKLFF. The DNA for the CDR3 is TGTGCCAGCAGTGCGACAGCTTGGACAGGGGTTGCAACTAATGAAAAACTGTTTTTT. The chain is built from TRBV6-1 and TRBJ1-4; 9 bases agree with TRBD1. CDR1 is MNHNS and CDR2 is SASEGT in the germline V gene. This CDR3 spans 19 amino acids. V shed 4 bases, J shed 0 bases, and the junction held 12 bases outside the gene matches.